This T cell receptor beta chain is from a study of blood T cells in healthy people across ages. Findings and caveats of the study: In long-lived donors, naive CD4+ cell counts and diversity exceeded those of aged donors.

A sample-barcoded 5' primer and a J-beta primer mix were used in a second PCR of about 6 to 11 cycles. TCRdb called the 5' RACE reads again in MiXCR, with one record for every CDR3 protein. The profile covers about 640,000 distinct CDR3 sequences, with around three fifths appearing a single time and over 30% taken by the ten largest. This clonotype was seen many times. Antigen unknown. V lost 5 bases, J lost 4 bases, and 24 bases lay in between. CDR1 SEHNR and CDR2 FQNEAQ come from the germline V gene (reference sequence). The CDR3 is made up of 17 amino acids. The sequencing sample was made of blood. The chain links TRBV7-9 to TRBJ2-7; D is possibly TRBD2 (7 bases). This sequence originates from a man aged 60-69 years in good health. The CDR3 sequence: CASSLRTAGSPTYEQYF. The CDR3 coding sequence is TGTGCCAGCAGCCTTCGGACAGCGGGGAGCCCGACGTACGAGCAGTACTTC.